This is a list of T cell receptor beta chains from one sample in a study of blood T cells in healthy people across ages. TCRdb reanalysed the 5' RACE reads using MiXCR and keeps one entry per CDR3 protein. The sample carries around 700,000 distinct CDR3 sequences, 20% to 30% recorded once. These data were likewise used in another study, on T cells of mothers and their children.

Sequenced sample: blood. The receptors were gathered from a boy between 10 and 17 years old in good health. Both conserved end residues are part of each CDR3. The size field is filled for only some rows; it gives once, few, many or a size class.

v_gene: TRBV29-1
abundance: few
j_gene: TRBJ1-1
CDR3aa: CSVEAASNTEAFF

v_gene: TRBV4-1
abundance: .
j_gene: TRBJ2-7
CDR3aa: CASSQGSPTSGIGYEQYF

v_gene: TRBV9
abundance: few
j_gene: TRBJ1-6
CDR3aa: CASQSKSSYNSPLHF

v_gene: TRBV7-2
abundance: .
j_gene: TRBJ1-4
CDR3aa: CASTAGGSEKLFF

v_gene: TRBV4-3
abundance: few
j_gene: TRBJ2-7
CDR3aa: CASSQDSPPAYEQYF

v_gene: TRBV5-8
abundance: .
j_gene: .
CDR3aa: CASSLAGLAQSYEQYF

v_gene: TRBV10-3
abundance: .
j_gene: TRBJ1-1
CDR3aa: CAIMGQTNTEAFF

v_gene: TRBV4-1
abundance: few
j_gene: TRBJ1-2
CDR3aa: CASSQALANYGYTF

v_gene: TRBV6-1
abundance: .
j_gene: TRBJ2-5
CDR3aa: CASSEVAGVETQYF

v_gene: TRBV7-2
abundance: few
j_gene: TRBJ2-1
CDR3aa: CASSFRIRTSGTSYNEQFF

v_gene: TRBV6-1
abundance: .
j_gene: TRBJ2-3
CDR3aa: CASNSRQGQGDTQYF

v_gene: TRBV10-3
abundance: .
j_gene: TRBJ2-1
CDR3aa: CAISEARDNEQFF

v_gene: TRBV11-2
abundance: few
j_gene: TRBJ1-2
CDR3aa: CASSQGTGPYGYTF

v_gene: TRBV7-9
abundance: .
j_gene: TRBJ1-1
CDR3aa: CASNAASSGAGPEAFF

v_gene: TRBV27
abundance: .
j_gene: TRBJ2-7
CDR3aa: CASSPQSTGNEQYF

v_gene: TRBV25-1
abundance: few
j_gene: TRBJ1-4
CDR3aa: CASSEWTDEKLFF

v_gene: TRBV29-1
abundance: few
j_gene: TRBJ1-5
CDR3aa: CSERGDSVTHNQPQHF

v_gene: TRBV29-1
abundance: few
j_gene: TRBJ1-1
CDR3aa: CSVVGDSTEAFF

v_gene: TRBV3-1
abundance: few
j_gene: .
CDR3aa: CASRDRGGIHEQYF

v_gene: TRBV29-1
abundance: few
j_gene: .
CDR3aa: CSVGGRLAGDNEQYF

v_gene: TRBV7-8
abundance: .
j_gene: TRBJ2-3
CDR3aa: CASIPTGETDTQYF

v_gene: TRBV9
abundance: .
j_gene: TRBJ1-6
CDR3aa: CASSQDSQLLHF

v_gene: TRBV29-1
abundance: .
j_gene: TRBJ1-4
CDR3aa: CSVEETGVMEKLFF

v_gene: TRBV12-3/TRBV12-4
abundance: .
j_gene: TRBJ2-7
CDR3aa: CASSLGGTSYQQYF

v_gene: TRBV2
abundance: .
j_gene: TRBJ2-3
CDR3aa: CASSEIAGYTDTQYF

v_gene: TRBV7-2
abundance: many
j_gene: TRBJ1-3
CDR3aa: CASSLENTIYF

v_gene: TRBV11-2
abundance: .
j_gene: TRBJ2-5
CDR3aa: CASSLDLGLAGAGETQYF

v_gene: TRBV5-1
abundance: few
j_gene: .
CDR3aa: CASSLEAGAGHNEQFF

v_gene: TRBV6-5
abundance: few
j_gene: TRBJ2-3
CDR3aa: CASSYGQSTDTQYF

v_gene: TRBV12-3/TRBV12-4
abundance: .
j_gene: TRBJ1-3
CDR3aa: CASSPKQERSGNTIYF

v_gene: TRBV18
abundance: few
j_gene: TRBJ2-1
CDR3aa: CASSPRGREDNEQFF

v_gene: TRBV20-1
abundance: few
j_gene: TRBJ2-7
CDR3aa: CSARASGHPSYEQYF

v_gene: TRBV3-1
abundance: few
j_gene: TRBJ2-1
CDR3aa: CASTFGAGASYNEQFF

v_gene: TRBV10-3
abundance: .
j_gene: TRBJ2-5
CDR3aa: CAISDPSWGETQYF

v_gene: TRBV12-3/TRBV12-4
abundance: .
j_gene: .
CDR3aa: CASSSRAGVILGEQYF

v_gene: TRBV5-1
abundance: .
j_gene: TRBJ2-3
CDR3aa: CASRIAREFITDTQYF

v_gene: TRBV9
abundance: .
j_gene: TRBJ2-1
CDR3aa: CASSPWTSGDNEQFF

v_gene: TRBV4-1
abundance: .
j_gene: TRBJ1-2
CDR3aa: CASSQDDEAHTF

v_gene: TRBV7-9
abundance: few
j_gene: .
CDR3aa: CASSARTATYEQYF

v_gene: TRBV7-2
abundance: few
j_gene: TRBJ1-2
CDR3aa: CASSFPRNGGAYGYTF

v_gene: TRBV7-6
abundance: .
j_gene: TRBJ2-7
CDR3aa: CASSFRGTSGYEQYF

v_gene: TRBV10-3
abundance: .
j_gene: TRBJ2-7
CDR3aa: CAISESGTPYEQYF

v_gene: TRBV5-1
abundance: .
j_gene: TRBJ2-3
CDR3aa: CAGSLGTSGATDTQYF

v_gene: TRBV5-1
abundance: .
j_gene: TRBJ2-5
CDR3aa: CASSLQGRQYF

v_gene: TRBV7-9
abundance: .
j_gene: TRBJ2-5
CDR3aa: CASGKRAGGETQYF

v_gene: TRBV27
abundance: few
j_gene: TRBJ1-6
CDR3aa: CASSLTTGRVPGNSPLHF

v_gene: TRBV20-1
abundance: .
j_gene: TRBJ2-1
CDR3aa: CSAKPRTSGTFHEQFF

v_gene: TRBV3-1
abundance: few
j_gene: TRBJ1-2
CDR3aa: CASSQVGTGLLGYTF

v_gene: TRBV9
abundance: few
j_gene: TRBJ1-2
CDR3aa: CASSVDQGTYYGYTF

v_gene: TRBV4-2
abundance: few
j_gene: TRBJ2-1
CDR3aa: CASSPPLAGQYEQFF

v_gene: TRBV28
abundance: .
j_gene: TRBJ2-3
CDR3aa: CASSLVRGWTDTQYF

v_gene: TRBV28
abundance: few
j_gene: TRBJ2-1
CDR3aa: CASSLFGSGRIEQFF

v_gene: TRBV7-2
abundance: many
j_gene: TRBJ1-1
CDR3aa: CASSLAGRNTEAFF

v_gene: TRBV2
abundance: .
j_gene: TRBJ2-4
CDR3aa: CASSEEGGGQNIQYF

v_gene: TRBV29-1
abundance: few
j_gene: TRBJ2-3
CDR3aa: CSVASGRGTDTQYF

v_gene: TRBV3-1
abundance: many
j_gene: TRBJ2-1
CDR3aa: CASSPDGGAYNEQFF

v_gene: TRBV25-1
abundance: few
j_gene: TRBJ2-1
CDR3aa: CASSEFWVSSYNEQFF

v_gene: TRBV7-2
abundance: few
j_gene: .
CDR3aa: CTSSDTAWGYEQYF

v_gene: TRBV11-2
abundance: .
j_gene: TRBJ2-5
CDR3aa: CASSLVGGFGTQYF